This TCR beta chain was documented in a study of blood T cell repertoires in COVID-19 (dated by TCRdb to about 2020). Background for the entire study: Samples from collaborators originated in the United States, Italy and Spain and spanned both the acute and convalescent phases of COVID-19. The sample metadata nearly always contained a de-identified subject ID, COVID-19 status, age in years and sex. Subjects who had been exposed to COVID-19, were actively infected with it, or had recovered from it provided the deeply sampled blood TCRbeta repertoires that made up the dataset. The material from the prospective study consisted of cDNA or gDNA derived from T cells, B-cell-depleted T cells, or PBMCs. The samples were drawn from the first 160 participants of the ongoing ImmuneRACE study and from 1,254 subjects provided by 6 global collaborators. A freely available public database, intended as a resource for researchers studying the immune response to SARS-CoV-2, is where the repertoires were released. Where available, HLA class I and class II types were obtained from metadata supplied by the sample provider rather than from assay-based typing.

Per the germline V gene (reference sequence), SGHAT is the CDR1 and FQDESV is the CDR2. V is pared back by 5 bases and J by 0 bases, with 13 bases lying between the germline termini. The CDR3 runs 15 residues from the cysteine to the phenylalanine. Left in the record is the CDR3 DNA by itself, 45 bases read in frame from the first base. About this clone itself: The antigen it binds to is not known. No much larger clone is present one base from it, and per-base qualities are unavailable.

One collaborating source in Seattle enrolled patients during active infection and followed them longitudinally through the course of disease. Whole blood was collected in K2EDTA tubes by collaborating institutions according to the institutions' own protocols. Collaborator samples were shipped for TCRbeta analysis as frozen whole blood, isolated PBMCs, or DNA extracted from either sample type. Overall study results and their limits: The quantity of clinical and demographic metadata differed by source and by participant and was supplied without curation.

TCRbeta CDR3 regions were amplified from genomic DNA using the immunoSEQ Assay, a bias-controlled multiplex PCR. In the authors' own workflow: The number of nucleated cells in each sample was estimated from the amplification of reference gene primers within the assay. Sequence reads were collapsed and filtered to measure the absolute abundance of every unique TCRbeta CDR3 rearrangement. For each sample, productive Simpson clonality was calculated as the square root of Simpson's diversity index over productive rearrangements. Held by TCRdb, this immuneACCESS table contains in-frame sequences only and omits some clones. Under half of the omission traces to an unresolved V gene where checked; the cause of the rest is unknown. V and J calls plus clone size are reproduced from that table; the DNA served to infer D and trimming. The sample records more than 300,000 clones, roughly 86% of which are singletons. 1.8% of the sample rests with the top ten.

The rearranged segments are TRBV11-1 and TRBJ1-2; the D gene is unclear. The origin of this receptor is a woman younger than 45 with COVID-19, enrolled during active disease. Material: peripheral blood. This receptor carries the CDR3 CASSPWTLANYGYTF. At the DNA level, the sequence is TGTGCCAGCAGCCCCTGGACTTTAGCTAACTATGGCTACACCTTC.